This TCR beta chain stems from a study of cytomegalovirus exposure and HLA in healthy donors. About this clone itself: Its antigen is unidentified.

The V segment lost 1 base and the J segment 3 bases; nucleotides outside the gene matches: 9. Germline V gene sequence: CDR1 SNHLY, CDR2 FYNNEI. CDR3 size: 17 residues. PCR was performed using 60 Vbeta and 13 Jbeta primers. Authors' processing steps: Later reanalysis found 60 million to 90 million unique TCR beta chains, some 10 million of them shared. Profiled with immunoSEQ multiplex PCR; TCRdb holds only in-frame clones, not every one. The DNA gave D and trimming, while V, J and clone size come from that table. This sample yields about 170,000 clones, of which more than 70% are seen a single time; around 0.37% belongs to the top ten. Study-wide results and limits: Relative to equally common others, HLA-associated TCR beta chains showed greater clonal expansion in a later analysis. One later analysis reportedly identified an Asian-associated ancestry cluster that showed fewer N-insertions than the roughly 720-donor mean. A few V segments could not be told apart, such as TRBV6-2 and TRBV6-3, and were left out.

The specimen sequenced was PBMCs. The clonotype originates from a boy younger than 10 in good health and CMV-seronegative. V and J are TRBV2 and TRBJ2-5; 9 bases agree with TRBD1. The CDR3 loop reads CASSEGIGQGSEETQYF. The CDR3 bases are TGTGCCAGCAGTGAAGGAATAGGACAGGGGTCGGAAGAGACCCAGTACTTC.